This TCR beta chain stems from a study of blood T cells in healthy people across ages. Study-level background: For every two T cells, template switching captured about one barcoded beta molecule.

The use of a sample-barcoded 5' primer and a J-beta primer mix characterized a second PCR of 7 to 11 cycles. TCRdb passed the 5' RACE reads through MiXCR, listing each CDR3 protein once. The data hold some 800,000 distinct CDR3 sequences, with roughly 44% observed a single time. At least 5.5 micrograms of total RNA were extracted per sample. This clonotype was recorded a few times. V dropped 5 bases and J dropped 3; count of bases not matched to a gene: 4. This CDR3 contains 14 residues. In germline, CDR1 is MDHEN, CDR2 SYDVKM. Specimen: blood. The chain couples TRBV28 to TRBJ1-5; 7 bases are shared with TRBD1. The sequence was collected from a man aged 60 to 69 in good health. CDR3 nucleotides: TGTGCCAGCAGTACAGGGACAGTCAATCAGCCCCAGCATTTT. It specifies CASSTGTVNQPQHF. The full variable domain, completed using reference TRBV28 and TRBJ1-5, is DVKVTQSSRYLVKRTGEKVFLECVQDMDHENMFWYRQDPGLGLRLIYFSYDVKMKEKGDIPEGYSVSREKKERFSLILESASTNQTSMYLCASSTGTVNQPQHFGDGTRLSIL.